A single sample gave rise to the 11 T cell receptor beta chains below, sequenced in a study of T cell responses to AZD1222 COVID-19 vaccine (dated by TCRdb to the early 2020s). Receptor amplification or capture employed the immunoSEQ multiplex PCR assay. TCRdb provides this immuneACCESS table in a form limited to in-frame rearrangements. Some clones are lacking; in checked studies, under half of them reflect an unresolved V gene, and why the rest are absent is not known. The sample has fewer than 40,000 clones on record, 80% to 90% of them singletons. The top ten clones comprise around a quarter of the sample. The sample's time point label, in plain terms: about 28 days (+/-7) after the second vaccine dose. Per the publication, the treatment or condition label means: meningococcal conjugate vaccine given as trial control. The material was peripheral blood, obtained 28 days after the second dose of the MenACWY control vaccine. These receptor sequences come from an adult who received the MenACWY meningococcal vaccine as a control.

The chain couples TRBV4-1 to TRBJ1-4, with 9 bases that match TRBD1. The CDR3 has 15 amino acids. V lost 3 bases to trimming and J lost 6 bases; unmatched junction nucleotides: 5. Germline assignment: CDR1 MGHRA and CDR2 YSYEKL. The CDR3 DNA reads TGCGCCAGCAGCCAGACCGGGACAGGGTATGAAAAACTGTTTTTT. This gives the protein CASSQTGTGYEKLFF.

The J gene is TRBJ1-5, the V gene TRBV28, with a weak D call TRBD1 (5 bases). Germline CDR1 reads MDHEN; CDR2 reads SYDVKM. Trimming shortened V by 3 bases and J by 3 bases, and 6 bases separated the two germline ends. The CDR3 has 13 amino acids. This CDR3 is CASSLTANQPQHF. CDR3 nucleotide sequence: TGTGCCAGCAGTTTGACAGCCAATCAGCCCCAGCATTTT.

This sequence joins TRBV7-3 and TRBJ2-5; TRBD2 is a possible D gene (5 bases). Trimming removed 2 bases at V and 2 bases at J, with 12 bases between. Germline assignment: CDR1 SGHTA and CDR2 FQGTGA. The CDR3 is made up of 15 amino acids. The CDR3 region has the DNA TGTGCCAGCAGCTTATTAGGTGGGAGTCAAGAGACCCAGTACTTC. This codes for CASSLLGGSQETQYF.

The chain carries TRBV25-1 and TRBJ2-7, with TRBD2 matching 12 bases. The CDR3 length is 18 residues. CDR1 MGHDK and CDR2 SYGVNS come from the germline V gene. The ends lost 2 bases at V and 4 bases at J; junction bases unmatched: 12. The CDR3 spells CASSEIGLAGGPGYEQYF. CDR3 nucleotides: TGTGCCAGCAGTGAAATCGGGCTAGCGGGAGGGCCGGGTTACGAGCAGTACTTC.

The CDR3 DNA reads TGTGCCATCAGTGAGGAAGGCAAGCAAGAGACCCAGTACTTC. Translation gives CAISEEGKQETQYF. The V call is TRBV10-3, the J call TRBJ2-5; no clear D. The CDR3 is 14 residues long. Germline V gene lookup returns CDR1 ENHRY and CDR2 SYGVKD. V was clipped by 2 bases and J by 2 bases, with 9 bases between them.

This clone has a single count. CDR3 protein: CASSLGIMGYGPDTQYF. CDR3 DNA: TGTGCCAGCAGCTTAGGAATTATGGGGTATGGTCCAGATACGCAGTATTTT. The gene calls are TRBV11-3 and TRBJ2-3; the D is unclear. V was cut by 1 base and J by 4 bases, with 18 bases left in between. Looked up from germline, CDR1 is SGHNT and CDR2 is YENEEA. The CDR3 spans 17 residues.

Written as DNA, the CDR3 is TGTGCCAGCAGTCCGGCGAGGGGGCGGGACAATGAGCAGTTCTTC. Amino acid sequence: CASSPARGRDNEQFF. The V call is TRBV25-1, the J call TRBJ2-1, with 7 nucleotides matching TRBD1. With V trimmed by 5 bases and J by 5 bases, 9 bases remained unmatched. There are 15 residues in the CDR3. Germline assignment: CDR1 MGHDK and CDR2 SYGVNS.

The V gene is TRBV28, the J gene TRBJ2-1; D unclear. Germline V lookup: CDR1 MDHEN, CDR2 SYDVKM. V dropped 2 bases and J dropped 9 bases, with 8 bases sitting between them. The CDR3 has 12 residues. The CDR3 DNA reads TGTGCCAGCAGTTTAGCGGTCGGTGAGCAGTTCTTC. Protein product: CASSLAVGEQFF.

This clone was detected once. The gene calls are TRBV28 and TRBJ2-7, with a weak D call TRBD1 (6 bases). This CDR3 is built from 13 residues. V lost 5 bases to trimming and J lost 2 bases, with 10 bases between them. CDR1 MDHEN and CDR2 SYDVKM come from the germline V gene. CDR3 sequence: CASSRDTPYEQYF. The CDR3 bases are TGTGCCAGCAGTCGGGACACCCCCTACGAGCAGTACTTC.

The chain joins TRBV11-2 to TRBJ1-4; no definite D call. Per germline, CDR1 SGHAT and CDR2 FQNNGV. The CDR3 contains 15 residues. V dropped 5 bases and J dropped 4 bases, with 14 bases sitting between them. This chain's CDR3 is CASSAYSSSNEKLFF. The CDR3 coding sequence is TGTGCCAGCAGCGCCTACAGCAGTAGTAATGAAAAACTGTTTTTT.

V gene TRBV11-3 combines with J gene TRBJ2-1; D remains ambiguous. This CDR3 spans 15 amino acids. V was clipped by 2 bases and J by 0 bases, with 8 bases between them. Germline CDR1 is SGHNT and CDR2 is YENEEA. In DNA form, the CDR3 reads TGTGCCAGCAGCTTACGAGGAAACTCCTACAATGAGCAGTTCTTC. Its protein product is CASSLRGNSYNEQFF. Combining the CDR3 with reference TRBV11-3 and TRBJ2-1 gives the whole variable domain EAGVVQSPRYKIIEKKQPVAFWCNPISGHNTLYWYLQNLGQGPELLIRYENEEAVDDSQLPKDRFSAERLKGVDSTLKIQPAELGDSAVYLCASSLRGNSYNEQFFGPGTRLTVL.